These 12 T cell receptor beta chains share one sample of origin, sequenced in a study of T cells in Graves' hyperthyroidism and ophthalmopathy (dated by TCRdb to between 2018 and 2020). Libraries were built with multiplex PCR. TCRdb records Illumina HiSeq 2000 as the sequencer. TCR beta CDR3 regions were amplified from RNA transcripts. The first round of RT-PCR for the TCR CDR3 was performed with the HTBI primer set and the Qiagen OneStep RT-PCR kit. TCRdb trimmed public reads at Q25 via fastp, called clones via MiXCR and kept in-frame beta chains. Rows with a matching CDR3 protein are joined into one entry that keeps the most common DNA and genes. In this sample the table shows 600,000 to 750,000 distinct CDR3 sequences, about 18% of which occur a single time. The ten most abundant clones make up 15% of the sample. Sequenced material: blood. These receptors were collected from a middle-aged man with Graves' hyperthyroidism.

V and J are TRBV7-8 and TRBJ2-1, with D perhaps TRBD1 (5 bases). This CDR3 has 14 amino acids. The V gene lost 11 bases and the J gene lost 7 bases, with 21 bases spanning the gap. In germline, CDR1 is SGHVS, CDR2 FQNEAQ. The CDR3 loop is CAGSWGTGANEQFF. CDR3 in DNA: TGTGCCGGCTCGTGGGGAACTGGGGCGAATGAGCAGTTCTTC. The full variable domain, rest sourced from reference TRBV7-8 and TRBJ2-1, is GAGVSQSPRYKVAKRGQDVALRCDPISGHVSLFWYQQALGQGPEFLTYFQNEAQLDKSGLPSDRFFAERPEGSVSTLKIQRTQQEDSAVYLCAGSWGTGANEQFFGPGTRLTVL.

This clonotype has a handful of counts. The chain recombines TRBV19 with TRBJ1-1; unclear D gene. V was trimmed by 7 bases and J by 6 bases, leaving 18 bases between them. The CDR3 loop spans 14 amino acids. CDR1 LNHDA and CDR2 SQIVND come from the germline V gene (reference sequence). The CDR3 nucleotides read TGTGCCAGTACCCCCTGGGCCCAGTCGGCTGAAGCTTTCTTT. Its protein product is CASTPWAQSAEAFF.

This clonotype came up a few times. The CDR3 loop is CASSQVGLAGGSNEQFF. The CDR3 DNA follows: TGTGCCAGCAGCCAGGTGGGACTAGCGGGAGGGAGCAATGAGCAGTTCTTC. The chain links TRBV5-8 to TRBJ2-1; 16 bases line up with TRBD2. Trimming cost V 4 bases and J 6 bases; bases outside gene matches: 7. There are 17 residues in the CDR3. CDR1 and CDR2 (germline): SGHTS, YDEGEE.

The chain employs TRBV7-6 and TRBJ2-7; 8 positions match TRBD2. The CDR3 totals 16 residues. Germline CDR1 reads SGHVS; CDR2 reads FNYEAQ. Losses at the gene ends were 3 bases for V and 5 bases for J; bases not matched to a gene: 12. The CDR3 DNA is TGTGCCAGCAGCTTTAGCCCAGCGGGAGTACTCGACGAGCAGTACTTC. It yields the protein CASSFSPAGVLDEQYF. The full variable domain, rest sourced from reference TRBV7-6 and TRBJ2-7, is GAGVSQSPRYKVTKRGQDVALRCDPISGHVSLYWYRQALGQGPEFLTYFNYEAQQDKSGLPNDRFSAERPEGSISTLTIQRTEQRDSAMYRCASSFSPAGVLDEQYFGPGTRLTVT.

This clonotype has more than one count but fewer than ten. The V gene is TRBV5-1, the J gene TRBJ2-3; 14 positions agree with TRBD2. This CDR3 has 14 residues. From germline, CDR1 is SGHRS and CDR2 YFSETQ. Trimming removed 6 bases from V and 5 bases from J; junction bases left unmatched: 2. CDR3 in amino acids: CASTGLAGEDTQYF. CDR3 sequence (DNA): TGCGCCAGCACGGGACTAGCGGGAGAAGATACGCAGTATTTT.

There are a few counts of this clonotype. The chain couples TRBV5-1 to TRBJ1-6, with 7 positions matching TRBD1. Germline V gene data show CDR1 as SGHRS and CDR2 as YFSETQ. This CDR3 spans 17 amino acids. With V trimmed by 3 bases and J by 2 bases, 8 bases remained unmatched. Here the CDR3 reads CASSSTGEVTYNSPLHF. CDR3 nucleotides: TGCGCCAGCAGCTCCACAGGGGAGGTGACCTATAATTCACCCCTCCACTTT.

In its sample, this clonotype was seen a few times. This chain uses TRBV19 with TRBJ2-7; 11 positions match TRBD2. V dropped 5 bases and J dropped 2; count of bases not matched to a gene: 5. The CDR3 length is 15 residues. Looked up from germline, CDR1 is LNHDA and CDR2 is SQIVND (reference sequence). The CDR3 DNA follows: TGTGCCAGTAGTGGAAATAGCGGGAGGGCCTACGAGCAGTACTTC. Its protein product is CASSGNSGRAYEQYF.

This clonotype was detected ten times or more. This chain joins TRBV20-1 and TRBJ2-3; TRBD2 matches at 8 bases. This CDR3 spans 13 amino acids. From germline, CDR1 is DFQATT and CDR2 SNEGSKA (reference sequence). The ends lost 6 bases at V and 3 bases at J; junction bases unmatched: 5. The CDR3 bases are TGCAGTGCCAGTACTAGCGGAACAGATACGCAGTATTTT. It yields the protein CSASTSGTDTQYF.

This clonotype has at least ten counts. The gene calls are TRBV19 and TRBJ1-2, with TRBD1 matching over 7 bases. Unmatched junction bases numbered 10, after V lost 5 bases and J lost 4 bases. Germline V lookup: CDR1 LNHDA, CDR2 SQIVND (reference sequence). The CDR3 is 15 amino acids. The CDR3 is CASSPRDRAFYGYTF. The CDR3 region has the DNA TGTGCCAGTAGTCCTCGAGACAGGGCCTTCTATGGCTACACCTTC.

CDR3 protein: CASSQDDIWASSTDTQYF. CDR3 coding DNA: TGCGCCAGCAGCCAAGATGATATTTGGGCATCTAGCACAGATACGCAGTATTTT. The V gene is TRBV4-3, the J gene TRBJ2-3; D ambiguous. Trimming stripped 0 bases from V and 0 bases from J, with 16 bases between. CDR1 is LGHNA and CDR2 is YSLEER in the germline V gene. This CDR3 is 18 amino acids long.

In the case of this clonotype: This clone may be a read error of a much larger clone one base away. The chain combines TRBV27 with TRBJ2-3; D is uncertain. Trimming took off 6 bases at V and 1 base at J, with 14 bases between the two ends. Germline CDR1 MNHEY, CDR2 SMNVEV (reference sequence). The CDR3 loop spans 15 amino acids. This chain's CDR3 is CASRYENTGTDTQYF. CDR3 in DNA: TGTGCCAGCAGATATGAGAATACGGGCACAGATACGCAGTATTTT.

This clonotype was picked up a small number of times. The junction departs from the called germline gene at one end, perhaps through a read error. V gene TRBV11-2 combines with J gene TRBJ1-5; 10 bases align to TRBD1. Germline CDR1 and CDR2: SGHAT and FQNNGV. CDR3 length equals 14 residues. The CDR3 protein is CANSPGQGNQPQHF. The CDR3 DNA sequence: TGTGCCAACAGCCCGGGACAGGGGAATCAGCCCCAGCATTTT.